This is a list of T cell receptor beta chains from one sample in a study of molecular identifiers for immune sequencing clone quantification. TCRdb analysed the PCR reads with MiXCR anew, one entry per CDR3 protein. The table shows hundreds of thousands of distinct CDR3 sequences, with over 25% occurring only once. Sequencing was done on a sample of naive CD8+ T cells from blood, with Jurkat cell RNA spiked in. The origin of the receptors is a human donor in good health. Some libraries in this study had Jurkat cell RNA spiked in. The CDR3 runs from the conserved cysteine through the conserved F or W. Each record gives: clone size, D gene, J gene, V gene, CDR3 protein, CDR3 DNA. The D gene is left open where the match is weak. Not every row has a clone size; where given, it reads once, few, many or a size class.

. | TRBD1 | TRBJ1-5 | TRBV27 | CASSLSAGGYGQPQHF | TGTGCCAGCAGTTTATCGGCAGGGGGATACGGTCAGCCCCAGCATTTT
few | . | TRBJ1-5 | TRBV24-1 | CATSDTRHRGQPQHF | TGTGCCACCAGTGACACGCGACACCGAGGGCAGCCCCAGCATTTT
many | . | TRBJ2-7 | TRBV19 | CASSILYPAYEQYF | TGTGCCAGTAGTATACTCTACCCAGCCTACGAGCAGTACTTC
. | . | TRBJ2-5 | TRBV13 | CASNYRTAKQETQYF | TGTGCCAGCAATTACCGGACAGCCAAACAAGAGACCCAGTACTTC
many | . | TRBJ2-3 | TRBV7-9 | CASSLLLGNTDTQYF | TGTGCCAGCAGCTTACTGCTGGGGAACACAGATACGCAGTATTTT
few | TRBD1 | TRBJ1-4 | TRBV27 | CASSPRTGAYEKLFF | TGTGCCAGCAGTCCCCGGACAGGGGCATATGAAAAACTGTTTTTT
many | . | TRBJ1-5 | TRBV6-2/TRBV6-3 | CASSYGVMNQPQHF | TGTGCCAGCAGTTACGGGGTGATGAATCAGCCCCAGCATTTT
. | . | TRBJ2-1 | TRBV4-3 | CASSPGLLYNEQFF | TGCGCCAGCAGTCCCGGGCTACTCTACAATGAGCAGTTCTTC
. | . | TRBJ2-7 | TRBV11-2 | CASSLLRESSYNEQYF | TGTGCCAGCAGCTTATTGCGGGAAAGCTCCTACAATGAGCAGTACTTC
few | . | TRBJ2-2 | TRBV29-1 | CSVTLEGERTGELFF | TGCAGCGTGACCCTCGAGGGGGAGCGGACCGGGGAGCTGTTTTTT
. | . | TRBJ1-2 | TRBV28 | CASRGGLGYTF | TGTGCCAGCAGGGGGGGGCTTGGCTACACCTTC
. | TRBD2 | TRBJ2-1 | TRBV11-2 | CASSVSGSGHEQFF | TGTGCCAGCAGCGTTAGCGGGAGTGGACATGAGCAGTTCTTC
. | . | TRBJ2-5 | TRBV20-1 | CSARVRYQETQYF | TGCAGTGCTAGGGTCAGGTACCAAGAGACCCAGTACTTC
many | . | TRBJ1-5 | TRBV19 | CASGSVQPQHF | TGTGCCAGTGGGTCGGTTCAGCCCCAGCATTTT
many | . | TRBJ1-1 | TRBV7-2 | CASSFYLFPGTPMNTEAFF | TGTGCCAGCAGCTTTTATTTGTTTCCCGGGACACCGATGAACACTGAAGCTTTCTTT
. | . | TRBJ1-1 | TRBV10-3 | CAISDDSMNTEAFF | TGTGCCATCAGTGACGACAGCATGAACACTGAAGCTTTCTTT
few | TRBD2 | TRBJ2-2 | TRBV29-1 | CSVDPSGGSGTRELFF | TGCAGCGTTGATCCTAGCGGGGGATCGGGCACCAGGGAGCTGTTTTTT
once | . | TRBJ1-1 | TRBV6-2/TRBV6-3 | CASTSRGLRTEAFF | TGTGCCAGCACATCAAGGGGGTTGAGGACTGAAGCTTTCTTT
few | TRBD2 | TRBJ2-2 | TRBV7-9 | CASTPGGTGELFF | TGTGCCAGCACCCCGGGGGGGACCGGGGAGCTGTTTTTT
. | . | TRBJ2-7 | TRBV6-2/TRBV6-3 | CASSRLPGTSYEQYF | TGTGCCAGCAGTCGCCTCCCAGGGACCTCCTACGAGCAGTACTTC
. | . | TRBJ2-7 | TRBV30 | CARSVRSGWGEQYF | TGTGCCCGGAGTGTAAGGTCCGGATGGGGCGAGCAGTACTTC
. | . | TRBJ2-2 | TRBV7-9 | CASATTPANTGELFF | TGTGCCAGCGCTACGACACCCGCGAACACCGGGGAGCTGTTTTTT
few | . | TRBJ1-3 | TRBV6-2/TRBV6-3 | CASSSGRPDGNTIYF | TGTGCCAGCAGCTCGGGACGTCCTGACGGAAACACCATATATTTT
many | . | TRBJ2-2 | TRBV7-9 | CASSFSSGGELFF | TGTGCCAGCAGCTTCAGCTCGGGCGGGGAGCTGTTTTTT
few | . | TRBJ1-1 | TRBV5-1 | CASRTSPLWDTEAFF | TGCGCCAGCCGAACGTCACCCCTCTGGGACACTGAAGCTTTCTTT
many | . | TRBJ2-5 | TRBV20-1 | CSAATTGETQYF | TGCAGTGCCGCGACTACTGGGGAGACCCAGTACTTC
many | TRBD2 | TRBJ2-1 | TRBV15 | CATSSGGYNEQFF | TGTGCCACCAGTTCGGGGGGGTACAATGAGCAGTTCTTC
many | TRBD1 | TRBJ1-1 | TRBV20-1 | CSAGDRESTEAFF | TGCAGTGCTGGAGACAGGGAAAGCACTGAAGCTTTCTTT
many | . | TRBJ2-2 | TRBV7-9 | CASSPDGLANTGELFF | TGTGCCAGCAGCCCAGACGGGCTCGCGAACACCGGGGAGCTGTTTTTT
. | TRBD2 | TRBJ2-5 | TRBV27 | CASSSLAGGAGTQYF | TGTGCCAGCAGTTCTTTAGCGGGGGGGGCTGGGACCCAGTACTTC
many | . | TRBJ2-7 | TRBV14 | CASSLGQGKDYEQYF | TGTGCCAGCAGCCTGGGGCAGGGGAAGGACTACGAGCAGTACTTC
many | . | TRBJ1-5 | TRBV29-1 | CSVADGNSNQPQHF | TGCAGCGTTGCAGATGGTAATAGCAATCAGCCCCAGCATTTT
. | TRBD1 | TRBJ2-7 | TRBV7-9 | CASSLTTGDEQYF | TGTGCCAGCAGCTTAACGACAGGGGACGAGCAGTACTTC
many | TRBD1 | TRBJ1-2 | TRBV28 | CASSPPEGQDYGYTF | TGTGCCAGCAGTCCGCCGGAGGGACAGGACTATGGCTACACCTTC
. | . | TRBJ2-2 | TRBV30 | CAWTLTNTGELFF | TGTGCCTGGACACTAACGAACACCGGGGAGCTGTTTTTT
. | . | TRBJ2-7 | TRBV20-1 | CSARSGTEIYEQYF | TGCAGTGCTAGATCCGGGACGGAGATCTACGAGCAGTACTTC
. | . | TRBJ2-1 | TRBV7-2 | CASSMAEGSERFF | TGTGCCAGCAGCATGGCCGAGGGCAGTGAGCGGTTCTTC
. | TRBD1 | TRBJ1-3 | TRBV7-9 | CASSLKWAQGSGNTIYF | TGTGCCAGCAGCTTAAAGTGGGCACAGGGGTCTGGAAACACCATATATTTT
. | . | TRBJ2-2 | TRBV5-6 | CASSPPHTGELFF | TGTGCCAGCAGCCCTCCCCACACCGGGGAGCTGTTTTTT
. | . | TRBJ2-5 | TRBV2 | CASSPRSQPETQYF | TGTGCCAGCAGTCCCCGCTCCCAGCCGGAGACCCAGTACTTC
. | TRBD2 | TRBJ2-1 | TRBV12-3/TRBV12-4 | CASSARLAYEQFF | TGTGCCAGCAGTGCCCGACTAGCGTATGAGCAGTTCTTC
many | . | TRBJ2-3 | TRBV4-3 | CASSQDTHSGLRNLYF | TGCGCCAGCAGCCAAGATACCCATTCGGGGCTAAGAAATTTGTATTTT
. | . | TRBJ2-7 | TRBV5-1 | CASSYTGNGEQYF | TGCGCCAGCAGTTATACAGGGAATGGGGAGCAGTACTTC
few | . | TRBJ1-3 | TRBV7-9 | CASSPGSGELNGNTIYF | TGTGCCAGCAGCCCCGGTAGTGGGGAATTGAATGGAAACACCATATATTTT
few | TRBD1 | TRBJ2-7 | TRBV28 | CASSNLFVDRGYYEQYF | TGTGCCAGCAGTAACTTGTTCGTGGACAGGGGGTACTACGAGCAGTACTTC
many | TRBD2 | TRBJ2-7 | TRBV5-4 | CASTGLAGDEQYF | TGTGCCAGCACCGGACTAGCGGGAGACGAGCAGTACTTC
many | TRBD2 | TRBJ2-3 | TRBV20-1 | CSARVAGETDTQYF | TGCAGTGCTAGAGTAGCGGGGGAAACAGATACGCAGTATTTT
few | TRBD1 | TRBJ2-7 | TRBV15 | CATSRGKGQNYEQYF | TGTGCCACCAGCAGAGGGAAGGGACAGAACTACGAGCAGTACTTC
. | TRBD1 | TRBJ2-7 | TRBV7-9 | CASSHRGEGSYEQYF | TGTGCCAGCAGCCACAGGGGAGAAGGGTCCTACGAGCAGTACTTC
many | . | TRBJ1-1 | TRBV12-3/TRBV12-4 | CASSPDWGHTEAFF | TGTGCCAGCAGTCCGGACTGGGGGCACACTGAAGCTTTCTTT
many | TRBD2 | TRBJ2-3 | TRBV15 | CATSRLAGGSTDTQYF | TGTGCCACCAGCAGATTGGCGGGAGGTAGCACAGATACGCAGTATTTT
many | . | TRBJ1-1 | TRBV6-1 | CASSEEVYNTEAFF | TGTGCCAGCAGTGAAGAGGTCTACAACACTGAAGCTTTCTTT
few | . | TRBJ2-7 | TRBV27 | CASSLSAGAAYEQYF | TGTGCCAGCAGTTTATCCGCCGGGGCCGCCTACGAGCAGTACTTC
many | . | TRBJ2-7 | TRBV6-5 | CASSYRGSYEQYF | TGTGCCAGCAGTTACCGGGGGAGCTACGAGCAGTACTTC
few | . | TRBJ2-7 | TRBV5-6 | CASSLIIGQGYEQYF | TGTGCCAGCAGCTTGATTATTGGGCAGGGCTACGAGCAGTACTTC
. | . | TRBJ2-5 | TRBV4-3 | CASSQALGGGLETQYF | TGCGCCAGCAGCCAAGCTTTAGGGGGGGGCCTAGAGACCCAGTACTTC
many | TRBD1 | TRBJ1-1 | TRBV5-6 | CASSSEGTANTEAFF | TGTGCCAGCAGCTCAGAAGGGACAGCTAACACTGAAGCTTTCTTT
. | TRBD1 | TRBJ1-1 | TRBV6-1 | CASSGTGTMYTEAFF | TGTGCCAGCAGTGGGACAGGTACTATGTACACTGAAGCTTTCTTT